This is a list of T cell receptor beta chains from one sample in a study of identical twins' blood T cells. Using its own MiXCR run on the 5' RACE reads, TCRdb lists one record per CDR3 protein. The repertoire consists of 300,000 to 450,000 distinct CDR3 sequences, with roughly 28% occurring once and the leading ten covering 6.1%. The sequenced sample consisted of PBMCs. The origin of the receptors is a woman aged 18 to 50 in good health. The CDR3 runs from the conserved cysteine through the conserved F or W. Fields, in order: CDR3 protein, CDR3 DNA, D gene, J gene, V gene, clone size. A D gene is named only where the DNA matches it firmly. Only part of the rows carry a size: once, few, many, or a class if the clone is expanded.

CASSLKWGYEQYF TGTGCCAGCAGTTTAAAGTGGGGGTACGAGCAGTACTTC - TRBJ2-7 TRBV28 -
CASRVQEAQYF TGTGCCAGCAGAGTTCAAGAGGCCCAGTACTTC - TRBJ2-5 TRBV12-3/TRBV12-4 -
CASSRVGVKTFF TGTGCCAGCAGCCGGGTAGGGGTAAAAACTTTCTTT - TRBJ1-1 TRBV7-2 -
CASSKLAEPQETQYF TGTGCCAGCAGCAAACTAGCGGAGCCCCAAGAGACCCAGTACTTC TRBD2 TRBJ2-5 TRBV14 -
CAISFVRDSSIRYTF TGTGCCATCAGTTTCGTCCGGGACAGCTCTATTCGCTACACCTTC TRBD1 TRBJ1-2 TRBV10-3 -
CASTYNRAMNTEAFF TGTGCCAGCACCTATAACAGGGCCATGAACACTGAAGCTTTCTTT - TRBJ1-1 TRBV7-2 -
CASRRGMNTEAFF TGCGCCAGCAGAAGGGGGATGAACACTGAAGCTTTCTTT - TRBJ1-1 TRBV4-3 -
CSFNRYTEAFF TGCAGCTTTAACCGGTACACTGAAGCTTTCTTT - TRBJ1-1 TRBV29-1 -
CATTGETQYF TGTGCCACCACGGGAGAGACCCAGTACTTC - TRBJ2-5 TRBV6-2/TRBV6-3 -
CSVVGRGTYNEQFF TGCAGCGTTGTAGGTCGGGGGACATACAATGAGCAGTTCTTC - TRBJ2-1 TRBV29-1 -
CASSPDSETRNEKLFF TGTGCCAGCAGCCCGGACAGCGAGACCCGTAATGAAAAACTGTTTTTT - TRBJ1-4 TRBV7-4 -
CASRLAGAVAAGELFF TGTGCCAGCAGACTAGCGGGAGCGGTTGCGGCCGGGGAGCTGTTTTTT TRBD2 TRBJ2-2 TRBV6-2/TRBV6-3 -
CSAEDRDNQPQHF TGCAGTGCTGAGGACAGGGACAATCAGCCCCAGCATTTT TRBD1 TRBJ1-5 TRBV20-1 once